The source of this T cell receptor (beta chain) is a study of vaccination and CD4 T cells after COVID-19. Across the whole study: Once diagnosed, patients had post-COVID samples drawn a median approximately 100 days later (range 35 to 161).

As to treatment: approximately 9-day PBMC culture with coronavirus spike peptide pools or control peptides (ViraFEST assay). Peptide pools at around 10 ug/ml stimulated under 2.5 million PBMCs per well with about 10 IU/ml IL-2. The CDR3 extends over 11 amino acids. V was pared by 3 bases and J by 9 bases, with 8 bases between. Germline-derived CDR1 and CDR2 are MDHEN and SYDVKM. Sequenced with the Oncomine TCR Beta short-read assay was DNA taken from cultured CD4+ T cells. It was from cultured CD4+ T cells that genomic DNA was extracted. TCRdb reprocessed the PCR reads with MiXCR, giving one entry per CDR3 protein. The sample includes some 18,000 distinct CDR3 sequences, 50% to 60% of them seen just once. Regarding the study as a whole: Looking at convalescent patients, 304 of their 307 vaccine-specific clones were spike mono-reactive.

Worth noting for this clonotype: Its antigen is unknown.

The sequence derives from a human donor who had recovered from COVID-19. Material: CD4+ T cells from blood, cultured in vitro. V is TRBV28 and J is TRBJ1-1; D is uncertain. The CDR3 here is CASSFVWKAFF. DNA of the CDR3: TGTGCCAGCAGTTTTGTGTGGAAAGCTTTCTTT.